These T cell receptor beta chains were read from a single sample in a study of shared clonotypes between healthy human individuals. Here immunoSEQ multiplex PCR was the method, and the copy in TCRdb shows in-frame clones only, minus some. The table shows roughly 520,000 clones, with roughly 95% occurring only once. The sequencing sample was made of naive CD4+ T cells sorted from blood. All receptors come from a woman aged 25 to 39 in good health. The conserved cysteine and the conserved F or W are not part of the CDR3 here.

>10|TRBV28
ASCAASYEQY
>14|TRBV28
ASSQASGSTHYEQY
>11|TRBV29-1
SVASTGDYGYT
>14|TRBV5-1
ASSGRTGEGNTEAF
>15|TRBV5-1
ASSVGLAGEYYNEQF
>13|TRBV11-2
ASSLQAANTGELF
>12|TRBV28
ASSLIRTGSGYT
>13|TRBV5-4
ASSLGGSWADTQY
>13|TRBV2
ASSEVPGATGELF
>11|TRBV5-1
ASSFGHSETQY
>14|TRBV18
ASSPQGQGVDDTQY
>14|TRBV7-6
ASSPMGETGANVLT
>9|TRBV29-1
SVERYNEQF
>11|TRBV18
ASSPPGTYEQY
>12|TRBV7-9
ASSKMAGSYEQY
>12|TRBV6-5
ASRRDTGVTEAF